Following are 19 T cell receptor beta chains from one sample sequenced in a study of cytomegalovirus exposure and HLA in healthy donors (dated by TCRdb to 2017 to 2019). The library was prepared using the immunoSEQ multiplex PCR assay. TCRdb provides this immuneACCESS table in a form limited to in-frame rearrangements. Some clones are lacking; in checked studies, under half of them reflect an unresolved V gene, and why the rest are absent is not known. The sample profile shows fewer than 70,000 clones; roughly 96% of them were found once. Clones ranked in the top ten supply 0.85% to 1% of the sample. The material sequenced was PBMCs. Every receptor here comes from a man aged 18 to 29 in good health and CMV-seronegative.

This chain joins TRBV10-2 and TRBJ2-5; the match to TRBD1 covers 9 bases. The DNA end is more similar to TRBJ2-7, so the J call may be wrong. This CDR3 spans 15 amino acids. Germline lookup yields CDR1 WSHSY and CDR2 SAAADI. CDR3 in DNA: TGCGCCAGCAGTGAGTACGGGACAGGGACCTACGAGCAGTACTTC. Amino acids: CASSEYGTGTYEQYF.

V usage is TRBV19 and J usage is TRBJ2-7; 12 nucleotides match TRBD2. V lost 5 bases to trimming and J lost 1 base; unmatched junction nucleotides: 6. This CDR3 is built from 16 residues. CDR1 and CDR2 (germline): LNHDA, SQIVND (reference sequence). The CDR3 DNA follows: TGTGCCAGTAGTCGGACTAGCGGGAAGAATTCCTACGAGCAGTACTTC. It translates to CASSRTSGKNSYEQYF. The full variable domain, completed using reference TRBV19 and TRBJ2-7, is DGGITQSPKYLFRKEGQNVTLSCEQNLNHDAMYWYRQDPGQGLRLIYYSQIVNDFQKGDIAEGYSVSREKKESFPLTVTSAQKNPTAFYLCASSRTSGKNSYEQYFGPGTRLTVT.

V usage is TRBV11-3 and J usage is TRBJ2-1; TRBD1 is a possible D gene (6 bases). In germline, CDR1 is SGHNT, CDR2 YENEEA. The V gene lost 5 bases and the J gene lost 0 bases, with 11 bases spanning the gap. The CDR3 consists of 15 residues. CDR3 DNA sequence: TGTGCCAGCAGCCAAGGACAGAGCTCCTACAATGAGCAGTTCTTC. Encoded protein: CASSQGQSSYNEQFF.

The chain employs TRBV28 and TRBJ1-4; D uncertain. The CDR3 covers 15 residues. V lost 1 base to trimming and J lost 0 bases, with 6 bases between them. The V gene's germline CDR1 is MDHEN and CDR2 SYDVKM. CDR3 loop: CASSLSGATNEKLFF. The CDR3 region has the DNA TGTGCCAGCAGTTTATCCGGAGCAACTAATGAAAAACTGTTTTTT. The whole variable domain, remainder taken from reference TRBV28 and TRBJ1-4, is DVKVTQSSRYLVKRTGEKVFLECVQDMDHENMFWYRQDPGLGLRLIYFSYDVKMKEKGDIPEGYSVSREKKERFSLILESASTNQTSMYLCASSLSGATNEKLFFGSGTQLSVL.

The chain combines TRBV5-1 with TRBJ1-1; TRBD1 matches at 10 bases. The CDR3 has 14 amino acids. Germline trimming cut 5 bases from V and 3 bases from J; bases unmatched to any gene: 4. Germline CDR1 reads SGHRS; CDR2 reads YFSETQ. The CDR3, as DNA: TGCGCCAGCAGGGGGGACAGGGGTGACACTGAAGCTTTCTTT. Its protein product is CASRGDRGDTEAFF.

The gene calls are TRBV4-3 and TRBJ2-2, with TRBD2 identical over 8 bases. Unmatched junction bases numbered 11, after V lost 4 bases and J lost 7 bases. CDR3 size: 16 residues. CDR1 LGHNA and CDR2 YSLEER come from the germline V gene. DNA of the CDR3: TGCGCCAGCAGCCGAGGACCAGCGGGAGTGGACGGGGAGCTGTTTTTT. This sequence encodes CASSRGPAGVDGELFF.

This clone was seen once. The V gene is TRBV19, the J gene TRBJ2-5; 10 bases fit TRBD2. The ends lost 8 bases at V and 5 bases at J; junction bases unmatched: 11. This CDR3 has 15 amino acids. Germline-derived CDR1 and CDR2 are LNHDA and SQIVND (reference sequence). CDR3 in DNA: TGTGCCAGTCGGGATCTAGCGGGAGTGGTTGAGACCCAGTACTTC. Its translation: CASRDLAGVVETQYF.

The chain couples TRBV7-8 to TRBJ2-7; D is unresolved. The CDR3 is 14 amino acids. CDR1 is SGHVS and CDR2 is FQNEAQ in the germline V gene. Trimming took off 3 bases at V and 3 bases at J, with 12 bases between the two ends. Here the CDR3 reads CASSLSPGDYEQYF. CDR3 nucleotide sequence: TGTGCCAGCAGCTTGTCGCCAGGCGACTACGAGCAGTACTTC.

The rearrangement uses TRBV15 and TRBJ1-5; no definite D call. Between the trimmed V and J ends, which lost 0 bases and 6 bases, there was a span of 6 bases. This CDR3 spans 13 amino acids. Germline lookup yields CDR1 LNHNV and CDR2 YYDKDF (reference sequence). DNA of the CDR3: TGTGCCACCAGCAGAGATATCGGTCAGCCCCAGCATTTT. As protein: CATSRDIGQPQHF.

This chain links TRBV5-8 with TRBJ1-2; D uncertain. Trimming pared 4 bases from V and 4 bases from J, leaving 23 bases between. Per germline, CDR1 SGHTS and CDR2 YDEGEE. The CDR3 is 17 residues long. The DNA of the CDR3 is TGTGCCAGCAGCCTAGGGTTCCAGACCTTGCGGGGCTATGGCTACACCTTC. Translated: CASSLGFQTLRGYGYTF.

This chain joins TRBV6-1 and TRBJ1-5, with unresolved D. Germline CDR1 and CDR2: MNHNS and SASEGT. V was pared by 3 bases and J by 2 bases, with 8 bases between. This CDR3 comprises 14 residues. CDR3 in amino acids: CASSDGSGNQPQHF. The CDR3, as DNA: TGTGCCAGCAGTGACGGGTCAGGCAATCAGCCCCAGCATTTT.

V gene TRBV28 combines with J gene TRBJ2-5; 10 bases align to TRBD2. Trimming cost V 6 bases and J 1 base; bases outside gene matches: 2. CDR3 size: 14 residues. The germline gives CDR1 MDHEN, CDR2 SYDVKM. The CDR3 DNA follows: TGTGCCAGCAGCAAGCGGGAGGGCCAAGAGACCCAGTACTTC. Its translation is CASSKREGQETQYF.

This chain joins TRBV5-1 and TRBJ1-1; TRBD1 agrees at 7 bases. CDR3 length equals 15 residues. Germline V gene lookup returns CDR1 SGHRS and CDR2 YFSETQ. Trimming cost V 2 bases and J 5 bases; bases outside gene matches: 9. CDR3 DNA: TGCGCCAGCAGCTTAAACTTCGCAGGGGGGACTGAAGCTTTCTTT. This encodes CASSLNFAGGTEAFF.

The chain combines TRBV4-2 with TRBJ2-7, with D hard to call. Trimming left V 0 bases short and J 3 bases short, with 12 bases between. CDR1 LGHNA and CDR2 YNFKEQ come from the germline V gene. The CDR3 runs 15 residues. Here the CDR3 reads CASSQDLGTLYEQYF. The CDR3 nucleotides read TGTGCCAGCAGCCAAGATCTTGGCACCCTCTACGAGCAGTACTTC.

V is TRBV28 and J is TRBJ1-5; D is perhaps TRBD1 (5 bases). From germline, CDR1 is MDHEN and CDR2 SYDVKM. V lost 6 bases and J lost 5, with 8 bases in between. The CDR3 contains 12 residues. In DNA form, the CDR3 reads TGTGCCAGCAGAGACAGAGATCAGCCCCAGCATTTT. Its protein is CASRDRDQPQHF. The variable domain in full, completed from reference TRBV28 and TRBJ1-5, reads DVKVTQSSRYLVKRTGEKVFLECVQDMDHENMFWYRQDPGLGLRLIYFSYDVKMKEKGDIPEGYSVSREKKERFSLILESASTNQTSMYLCASRDRDQPQHFGDGTRLSIL.

Here the CDR3 reads CASSSGLAGRRGTQYF. In DNA form, the CDR3 reads TGTGCCAGCAGTTCGGGACTAGCGGGAAGGAGGGGTACGCAGTATTTT. The V call is TRBV6-5, the J call TRBJ2-3; TRBD2 agrees at 13 bases. From germline, CDR1 is MNHEY and CDR2 SVGAGI. CDR3 length: 16 residues. J lost 8 bases, V lost 4 bases, and 9 bases had no gene match.

The chain recombines TRBV28 with TRBJ2-1; tentatively, D is TRBD2 (6 bases). The CDR3 runs to 13 residues. The V gene lost 4 bases and the J gene lost 9 bases, with 13 bases spanning the gap. In germline, CDR1 is MDHEN, CDR2 SYDVKM. DNA for the CDR3: TGTGCCAGCAGTTCCGGGAGAAGGGGTGAGCAGTTCTTC. Protein sequence: CASSSGRRGEQFF. The variable domain in full, with the rest retrieved from reference TRBV28 and TRBJ2-1, is DVKVTQSSRYLVKRTGEKVFLECVQDMDHENMFWYRQDPGLGLRLIYFSYDVKMKEKGDIPEGYSVSREKKERFSLILESASTNQTSMYLCASSSGRRGEQFFGPGTRLTVL.

This chain connects TRBV6-6 to TRBJ1-1, with D perhaps matching TRBD1 (5 bases). Germline assignment: CDR1 MNHNY and CDR2 SVGAGI (reference sequence). The CDR3 has 13 residues. Trimming pared 7 bases from V and 7 bases from J, leaving 16 bases between. DNA of the CDR3: TGTGCCAGCACCTTTTCGCGGGGGGGTGAAGCTTTCTTT. This translates into CASTFSRGGEAFF.

The rearrangement uses TRBV7-8 and TRBJ2-2; D gene uncertain. V lost 4 bases, J lost 4 bases, and 13 bases lay in between. CDR1 and CDR2 from the germline V gene are SGHVS and FQNEAQ. The CDR3 contains 15 residues. The DNA of the CDR3 is TGTGCCAGCAGCTATACCCCTCAGGCCACCGGGGAGCTGTTTTTT. Its protein product is CASSYTPQATGELFF.